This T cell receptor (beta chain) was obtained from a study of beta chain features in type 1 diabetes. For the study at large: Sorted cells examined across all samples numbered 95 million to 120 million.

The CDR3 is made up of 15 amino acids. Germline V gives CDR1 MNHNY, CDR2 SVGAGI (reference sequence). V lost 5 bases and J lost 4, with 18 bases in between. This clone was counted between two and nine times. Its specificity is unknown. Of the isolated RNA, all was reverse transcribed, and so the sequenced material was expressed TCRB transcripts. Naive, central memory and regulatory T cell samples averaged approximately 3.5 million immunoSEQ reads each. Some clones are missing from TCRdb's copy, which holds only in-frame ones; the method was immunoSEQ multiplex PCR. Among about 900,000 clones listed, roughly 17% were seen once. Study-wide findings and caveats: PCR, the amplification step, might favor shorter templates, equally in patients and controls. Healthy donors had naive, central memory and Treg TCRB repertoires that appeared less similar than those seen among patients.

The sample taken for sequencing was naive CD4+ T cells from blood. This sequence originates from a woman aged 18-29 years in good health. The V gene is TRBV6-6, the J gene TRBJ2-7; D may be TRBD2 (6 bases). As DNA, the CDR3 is TGTGCCAGCAGTAGTCGGAGACTAGGAGGGTACGAGCAGTACTTC. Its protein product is CASSSRRLGGYEQYF.